The clone carrying this TCR beta chain was seen more than once but under ten times. Its antigen is not identified. Per germline, CDR1 SGHTS and CDR2 YDEGEE. Trimming removed 5 bases from V and 0 bases from J, with 9 bases in between. This CDR3 region has 14 residues. This sample stems from a study of CD4 T cell repertoires in COVID-19. Study background: After nine to eleven days of IL-2 expansion, CFSE-low cells were relabeled and restimulated with other coronavirus spikes.

No culture step preceded sequencing of the ex vivo isolated memory T cells. Sequencing used immunoSEQ multiplex PCR; TCRdb keeps in-frame clones, though not all of them. The sample consists of about 24,000 clones, over 90% of them appearing once. Study-wide findings and caveats: Between about 7 and 28% of SARS-CoV-2 clonotypes also appeared in SARS-CoV and/or HKU1 spike cultures. Sharing of several most expanded SARS-CoV-2-reactive clonotypes across memory subsets suggested intraclonal diversification.

The TCR sequence derives from a human donor who had COVID-19. The material was circulating follicular helper CD4+ T cells (cTfh) from blood, obtained before the COVID-19 pandemic. The chain has TRBV5-8 and TRBJ2-1, with a possible D match to TRBD2 (7 bases). CDR3 DNA sequence: TGTGCCAGCAGACGGGGGGCCTCCTACAATGAGCAGTTCTTC. This translates into CASRRGASYNEQFF.